This TCR beta chain was observed in a study of metastatic and nonmetastatic thyroid tumors. Study-wide context: Across peripheral blood and tumor or nodule tissue samples taken from malignant and benign thyroid patients, the repertoires were compared with one another. General study findings and limits: A significant increase in TCR beta diversity was reportedly seen in malignant thyroid tumors relative to benign nodules, in blood and tumor.

As processed by the authors: The study built a papillary thyroid cancer distant-metastasis classifier from CDR3 differences across clinicopathological groups. With MiXCR, TCRdb reprocessed the PCR reads. These V and J calls are TCRdb output, not the study's own analysis. The table has some 37,000 clones, less than 50% seen once. The CDR3 is made up of 15 amino acids. CDR1 and CDR2 from the germline V gene are SGHTA and FQGNSA. The V end lost 5 bases, the J end lost 2 bases, and 16 bases lay between the germline ends. There were no patients who had received any treatment before thyroid surgery. Points on this clone: Its target is not known.

V gene TRBV7-2 combines with J gene TRBJ2-7; no clear D gene. The sample consisted of tumor tissue. The receptor's source is a male donor with papillary thyroid cancer or a benign thyroid nodule (not recorded which). Some clones in this sample may be carry-over from other donors' samples. The CDR3 loop is CASSPETELTYEQYF. CDR3 coding DNA: TGTGCCAGCAGCCCAGAGACGGAATTAACCTACGAGCAGTACTTC.